The rows below give T cell receptor beta chains drawn from one sample of a study of T cell responses to AZD1222 COVID-19 vaccine. Only in-frame clones appear in the TCRdb table, and some are missing; sequencing was by immunoSEQ multiplex PCR. The profile covers 100,000 to 150,000 clones, with about 90% appearing a single time and 4% to 5.5% taken by the ten largest. The starting material was peripheral blood, obtained on day 0 of MenACWY control vaccination. The receptors were sampled from an adult in good health. Each CDR3 is given with its conserved first and last residue. D genes are given only for firm matches. Clone size, where shown, is once, few, many, or a class for clones that have expanded.

V,J,D,size,DNA,CDR3
TRBV4-2,TRBJ2-2,NA,once,TGTGCCAGCAGCCAAGAGTTGGGGTCCGGGGTATACACCGGGGAGCTGTTTTTT,CASSQELGSGVYTGELFF
TRBV27,TRBJ1-6,NA,few,TGTGCCAGCAGTGGTGGGGTTGGGGCCACCTCGGGCTCCTATAATTCACCCCTCCACTTT,CASSGGVGATSGSYNSPLHF
TRBV9,TRBJ1-2,NA,NA,TGTGCCAGCAGCGTAGCTGGCCATAACTATGGCTACACCTTC,CASSVAGHNYGYTF
TRBV18,TRBJ2-5,TRBD2,NA,TGTGCCAGCTCAGTCGGGACTACCCAAGAGACCCAGTACTTC,CASSVGTTQETQYF
TRBV5-6,TRBJ2-5,NA,NA,TGTGCCAGCAGCTTGAGTCAGAGCCAAGAGACCCAGTACTTC,CASSLSQSQETQYF
TRBV5-4,TRBJ1-1,NA,NA,TGTGCCAGCAGCTTGGCGGAGAGGGATCCAAGGACTGAAGCTTTCTTT,CASSLAERDPRTEAFF
TRBV19,TRBJ2-5,TRBD1,NA,TGTGCCAGTAGGGGACAGGGACAGGAGACCCAGTACTTC,CASRGQGQETQYF
TRBV6-1,TRBJ2-5,TRBD2,NA,TGTGCCAGCAGTGAGGGGGGGAGGGAGACCCAGTACTTC,CASSEGGRETQYF
TRBV24-1,TRBJ1-4,NA,NA,TGTGCCACCAGTGATTGGTTTGGGGAAAAACTGTTTTTT,CATSDWFGEKLFF
TRBV27,TRBJ1-5,NA,NA,TGTGCCAGCAGCCGCACCTGGGGGGGTCAGCCCCAGCATTTT,CASSRTWGGQPQHF
TRBV24-1,TRBJ2-1,TRBD2,NA,TGTGCCACCAGTGAGGGGACTAGCGGGACCTACAATGAGCAGTTCTTC,CATSEGTSGTYNEQFF
TRBV15,TRBJ1-5,NA,NA,TGTGCCACCAGCAGAGTAATGGACACCCACCCGCCCCAGCATTTT,CATSRVMDTHPPQHF
TRBV3-1/TRBV3-2,TRBJ2-7,NA,NA,TGTGCCAGCAGTCAGCGGTCAACCTACGAGCAGTACTTC,CASSQRSTYEQYF
TRBV6-2/TRBV6-3,TRBJ2-3,NA,NA,TGTGCCAGCAGTTACTATTTGGGGGCCCGGAGCACAGATACGCAGTATTTT,CASSYYLGARSTDTQYF
TRBV18,TRBJ2-5,TRBD1,NA,TGTGCCAGCTCTCTCCAGGGGGCTTTGACTCAAGAGACCCAGTACTTC,CASSLQGALTQETQYF
TRBV19,TRBJ2-5,TRBD1,once,TGTGCCAGTAGTATAGGACAGGGGGCCTCGGAGACCCAGTACTTC,CASSIGQGASETQYF
TRBV18,TRBJ1-4,TRBD1,NA,TGTGCCAGCTCACGAAACAGGGGATCGACTAATGAAAAACTGTTTTTT,CASSRNRGSTNEKLFF
TRBV7-9,TRBJ2-1,TRBD2,few,TGTGCCAGCAGCCCACTAGCGGGAGCTGACAATGAGCAGTTCTTC,CASSPLAGADNEQFF
TRBV6-5,TRBJ2-3,NA,NA,TGTGCCAGCAGCACAGGTTTTTGGGGAGATACGCAGTATTTT,CASSTGFWGDTQYF
TRBV7-9,TRBJ2-1,NA,NA,TGTGCCAGCAGCTTAGCGCTGGGCAATGAGCAGTTCTTC,CASSLALGNEQFF
TRBV10-2,TRBJ2-1,TRBD2,NA,TGCGCCAGCAGTGAGGGACTAGCTTTTGCTGAGCAGTTCTTC,CASSEGLAFAEQFF
TRBV24-1,TRBJ2-3,NA,NA,TGTGCCACCAGTGATTTGCGATCCGGAGGGGGGGGCTCAGATACGCAGTATTTT,CATSDLRSGGGGSDTQYF
TRBV5-1,TRBJ2-2,TRBD2,NA,TGCGCCAGCAGCTTTAGGGGACTACCCGGGACCGGGGAGCTGTTTTTT,CASSFRGLPGTGELFF
TRBV5-4,TRBJ2-2,NA,NA,TGTGCCATTCAGGGACCCAGTCTCCCTGGGGAGCTGTTTTTT,CAIQGPSLPGELFF
TRBV19,TRBJ2-1,TRBD1,NA,TGTGCCAGTAGGGGGGACAGGGAAAGGATTGGTACTGGCTCCTACAATGAGCAGTTCTTC,CASRGDRERIGTGSYNEQFF
TRBV6-5,TRBJ1-4,NA,NA,TGTGCCAGCACCGATCTTTTAGGCAGTGAAAAACTGTTTTTT,CASTDLLGSEKLFF
TRBV5-6,TRBJ1-1,NA,NA,TGTGCCAGCAGCCTAGGGGGGACACTAAACACTGAAGCTTTCTTT,CASSLGGTLNTEAFF
TRBV27,TRBJ1-2,NA,NA,TGTGCCAGCAGTCCTCGCGTAGGGTATGGCTACACCTTC,CASSPRVGYGYTF
TRBV4-1,TRBJ2-1,TRBD2,NA,TGCGCCAGCAGCCTTGCCCGCGGGAGGGGCAATGAGCAGTTCTTC,CASSLARGRGNEQFF
TRBV15,TRBJ2-3,NA,NA,TGTGCCACCAGCAGTTTTGGGCTCACAGATACGCAGTATTTT,CATSSFGLTDTQYF
TRBV19,TRBJ1-5,TRBD1,NA,TGTGCCAGTGGACCGACAGGGGGCAGCAATCAGCCCCAGCATTTT,CASGPTGGSNQPQHF
TRBV4-1,TRBJ2-7,NA,NA,TGCGCCAGCAGCCAAACTGTGGGATACGAGCAGTACTTC,CASSQTVGYEQYF
TRBV30,TRBJ1-1,TRBD1,NA,TGTGCCTGGAATCAGGGGGCGCTTACTGAAGCTTTCTTT,CAWNQGALTEAFF